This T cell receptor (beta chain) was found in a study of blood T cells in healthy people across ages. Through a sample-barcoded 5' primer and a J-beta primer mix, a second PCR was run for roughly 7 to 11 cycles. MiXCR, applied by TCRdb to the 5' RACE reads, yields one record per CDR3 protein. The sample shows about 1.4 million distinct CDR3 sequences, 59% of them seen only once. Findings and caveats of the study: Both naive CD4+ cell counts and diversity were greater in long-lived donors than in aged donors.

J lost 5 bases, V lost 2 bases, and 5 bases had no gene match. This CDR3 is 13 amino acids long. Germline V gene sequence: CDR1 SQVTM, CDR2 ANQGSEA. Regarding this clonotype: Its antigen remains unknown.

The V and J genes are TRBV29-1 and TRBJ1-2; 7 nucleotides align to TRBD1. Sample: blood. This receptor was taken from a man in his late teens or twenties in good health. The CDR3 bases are TGCAGCGTTGAACGCACAGGGGAATATGGCTACACCTTC. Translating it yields CSVERTGEYGYTF.